The sequence of this T cell receptor (beta chain) was determined in a study of cytomegalovirus exposure and HLA in healthy donors. Study overall: As an earlier analysis found, around 190 million T cells yielded 117 million unique TCR beta sequences. Study-wide results and caveats: Analyzed later, most CMV-associated TCR beta chains appeared HLA-restricted. HLA alleles showed associations with 16,951 TCR beta sequences in a later analysis, at a 0.05 false discovery rate.

To note about this clone: The antigen is unknown.

Researchers ran the PCR with 60 Vbeta and 13 Jbeta primers. Sequencing used immunoSEQ multiplex PCR; TCRdb keeps in-frame clones, though not all of them. The sample includes 150,000 to 200,000 clones, 65% to 85% of them seen just once. This CDR3 is built from 15 residues. Losses at the gene ends were 3 bases for V and 8 bases for J; bases not matched to a gene: 13. CDR1 and CDR2 (germline): SGHRS, YFSETQ. The sequenced material came from PBMCs. The receptor was derived from a girl aged 10 to 17 in good health and CMV-seropositive. The chain recombines TRBV5-1 with TRBJ1-2; 7 bases map to TRBD1. The CDR3 coding sequence is TGCGCCAGCAGCTCCGCCATAGACAGGGAAGGAGGCTACACCTTC. This sequence encodes CASSSAIDREGGYTF.